These T cell receptor beta chains were read from a single sample in a study of shared clonotypes between healthy human individuals. Profiled with immunoSEQ multiplex PCR; TCRdb holds only in-frame clones, not every one. The table records 490,000 or so clones, 79% of them present only once. Sequenced sample: PBMCs. Receptor source: a woman between 35 and 50 years old in good health. Some clones in this sample may be carry-over from other donors' samples. Both conserved end residues are part of each CDR3. A D gene is named only where the DNA matches it firmly. Only some rows state a clone size, as once, few, many or a class for expanded clones.

D	V	J	size	DNA	CDR3
NA	TRBV5-4	TRBJ2-2	NA	TGTGCCAGCAGCTGGGGGTCGGGCACCGGGGAGCTGTTTTTT	CASSWGSGTGELFF
NA	TRBV28	TRBJ2-7	NA	TGTGCCAGCAGGAAACGCGGGACAGCGAATATCCCGTACTTC	CASRKRGTANIPYF
NA	TRBV5-4	TRBJ2-1	few	TGTGCCAGCAGCTTGGGCCCCTCGCTAGACAATGAGCAGTTCTTC	CASSLGPSLDNEQFF
TRBD1	TRBV15	TRBJ2-1	NA	TGTGCCACCAGCGTCGGACAGGGTGGACTTAATGAGCAGTTCTTC	CATSVGQGGLNEQFF
TRBD1	TRBV28	TRBJ2-7	NA	TGTGCCAGCAGTTCGCCGGGACAGGGATCCTACGAGCAGTACTTC	CASSSPGQGSYEQYF
NA	TRBV7-9	TRBJ2-7	NA	TGTGCCAGCAGCTTTAAGGGTAACGAGCAGTACTTC	CASSFKGNEQYF
NA	TRBV11-3	TRBJ2-7	NA	TGTGCCAGCAGCCCAGGGAGGTCTACCTACGAGCAGTACTTC	CASSPGRSTYEQYF
NA	TRBV28	TRBJ2-5	NA	TGTGCCAGCAGCCGTGGGGGCCCTGTGGAGACCCAGTACTTC	CASSRGGPVETQYF
TRBD2	TRBV28	TRBJ2-3	NA	TGTGCCAGCAGTCCCCAGAGCGGGAGGAGAGATACGCAGTATTTT	CASSPQSGRRDTQYF
TRBD2	TRBV15	TRBJ2-7	NA	TGTGCCACCAGCCCTACTAGCGGGAGATCCTACGAGCAGTACTTC	CATSPTSGRSYEQYF
NA	TRBV7-2	TRBJ1-1	NA	TGTGCCAGCAGCTTAGTATTAGTTGCTGAAGCTTTCTTT	CASSLVLVAEAFF
NA	TRBV7-3	TRBJ1-1	NA	TGTGCCAGCAGCTTAAGGGATGGTCAAGCTTTCTTT	CASSLRDGQAFF
NA	TRBV6-1	TRBJ1-5	NA	TGTGCCAGCAGTATCACAGATAGCAATCAGCCCCAGCATTTT	CASSITDSNQPQHF
NA	TRBV10-3	TRBJ1-3	few	TGTGCCATCGCAGCAACGGTCAACTCTGGAAACACCATATATTTT	CAIAATVNSGNTIYF
NA	TRBV2	TRBJ2-1	NA	TGTGCCAGCAGGGGGGAGTACGAGCAGTTCTTC	CASRGEYEQFF
NA	TRBV23-1	TRBJ2-2	NA	TGCGCCAGCAGTCAAGAAGCCACCGGGGAGCTGTTTTTT	CASSQEATGELFF
NA	TRBV2	TRBJ2-5	NA	TGTGCCAGCAGTGAAGCGGCCGGCCAAGAGACCCAGTACTTC	CASSEAAGQETQYF
TRBD1	TRBV6-6	TRBJ1-5	NA	TGTGCCAGCAACCCTGGGACAGCCGACAATCAGCCCCAGCATTTT	CASNPGTADNQPQHF
NA	TRBV28	TRBJ1-2	few	TGTGCCAGCAGCTCAGGGAGTCAGGCCTATGGCTACACCTTC	CASSSGSQAYGYTF
TRBD2	TRBV6-6	TRBJ2-3	NA	TGTGCCAGCCTAACTCCGAGGGAGGGAAATACGCAGTATTTT	CASLTPREGNTQYF
TRBD2	TRBV28	TRBJ2-7	NA	TGTGCCAGCAGCCTAGCGGGACCTTCCTACGAGCAGTACTTC	CASSLAGPSYEQYF
TRBD1	TRBV6-1	TRBJ2-7	NA	TGTGCCAGCAGTGTCAACAGGGGGCCGATCTACGAGCAGTACTTC	CASSVNRGPIYEQYF
NA	TRBV6-1	TRBJ1-5	NA	TGTGCCAGCAGGGTTGGCATAGGGGAACGTCAGCCCCAGCATTTT	CASRVGIGERQPQHF
TRBD1	TRBV29-1	TRBJ1-1	NA	TGCAGCGGGCAGGGGGCCTTTGCCACTGAAGCTTTCTTT	CSGQGAFATEAFF
NA	TRBV5-6	TRBJ2-3	NA	TGTGCCAGCAGCCTTCTCACAGACCCTTTCACAGATACGCAGTATTTT	CASSLLTDPFTDTQYF
NA	TRBV28	TRBJ1-5	NA	TGTGCCAGCACCCAAAGGAATCAGCCCCAGCATTTT	CASTQRNQPQHF
NA	TRBV29-1	TRBJ2-3	NA	TGCAGCGTTGTTGTCACTAGCACAGATACGCAGTATTTT	CSVVVTSTDTQYF
TRBD2	TRBV5-6	TRBJ2-2	NA	TGTGCCAGCAGCTTCGCGGGATATCTAGCGGGAGTAACCGGGGAGCTGTTTTTT	CASSFAGYLAGVTGELFF